These T cell receptor beta chains were read from a single sample in a study of T cell responses to AZD1222 COVID-19 vaccine. Sequencing used immunoSEQ multiplex PCR; TCRdb keeps in-frame clones, though not all of them. The repertoire consists of 100,000 or so clones, with roughly 91% occurring once and the leading ten covering roughly 9.2%. This specimen consisted of peripheral blood, obtained on day 0 of AZD1222 vaccination. Receptor source: an adult in good health. CDR3s include the opening cysteine and the closing phenylalanine or tryptophan. Fields, in order: J gene, D gene, V gene, CDR3 DNA, CDR3 protein. A D gene is named only where the DNA matches it firmly.

>TRBJ2-5|-|TRBV7-2
TGTGCCAGCAACCTTCCCCCCGGGGAGACCCAGTACTTC
CASNLPPGETQYF
>TRBJ2-7|-|TRBV7-8
TGTGCCAGCAGCTTGGCAGGGGGGTTAAGGGAGCAGTACTTC
CASSLAGGLREQYF
>TRBJ1-4|-|TRBV7-8
TGTGCCAGCAGCGAACAGGGAACTAATGAAAAACTGTTTTTT
CASSEQGTNEKLFF
>TRBJ1-2|TRBD1|TRBV9
TGTGCCAGCAGCGTAGATGGGACAGTAAATGGCTACACCTTC
CASSVDGTVNGYTF
>TRBJ2-3|TRBD2|TRBV29-1
TGCAGCGTTTCCTTCGGGGGGGGCCCGTATACGCAGTATTTT
CSVSFGGGPYTQYF
>TRBJ2-1|-|TRBV4-1
TGCGCCAGCAGCCAGGCAAGGGATGAGCAGTTCTTC
CASSQARDEQFF
>TRBJ1-2|TRBD1|TRBV6-5
TGTGCCAGCACCAATACAGGGGGCGGCTACACCTTC
CASTNTGGGYTF
>TRBJ2-3|TRBD2|TRBV2
TGTGCCAGCAGTGTGGGTCTAGCGGGATCTTACGAAACGCAGTATTTT
CASSVGLAGSYETQYF
>TRBJ2-2|-|TRBV11-3
TGTGCCAGCAGCTTAGCTTCAAGCGGGGAGCTGTTTTTT
CASSLASSGELFF
>TRBJ1-4|-|TRBV19
TGTGCCAGTAGTATCTCGAGTAATGAAAAACTGTTTTTT
CASSISSNEKLFF